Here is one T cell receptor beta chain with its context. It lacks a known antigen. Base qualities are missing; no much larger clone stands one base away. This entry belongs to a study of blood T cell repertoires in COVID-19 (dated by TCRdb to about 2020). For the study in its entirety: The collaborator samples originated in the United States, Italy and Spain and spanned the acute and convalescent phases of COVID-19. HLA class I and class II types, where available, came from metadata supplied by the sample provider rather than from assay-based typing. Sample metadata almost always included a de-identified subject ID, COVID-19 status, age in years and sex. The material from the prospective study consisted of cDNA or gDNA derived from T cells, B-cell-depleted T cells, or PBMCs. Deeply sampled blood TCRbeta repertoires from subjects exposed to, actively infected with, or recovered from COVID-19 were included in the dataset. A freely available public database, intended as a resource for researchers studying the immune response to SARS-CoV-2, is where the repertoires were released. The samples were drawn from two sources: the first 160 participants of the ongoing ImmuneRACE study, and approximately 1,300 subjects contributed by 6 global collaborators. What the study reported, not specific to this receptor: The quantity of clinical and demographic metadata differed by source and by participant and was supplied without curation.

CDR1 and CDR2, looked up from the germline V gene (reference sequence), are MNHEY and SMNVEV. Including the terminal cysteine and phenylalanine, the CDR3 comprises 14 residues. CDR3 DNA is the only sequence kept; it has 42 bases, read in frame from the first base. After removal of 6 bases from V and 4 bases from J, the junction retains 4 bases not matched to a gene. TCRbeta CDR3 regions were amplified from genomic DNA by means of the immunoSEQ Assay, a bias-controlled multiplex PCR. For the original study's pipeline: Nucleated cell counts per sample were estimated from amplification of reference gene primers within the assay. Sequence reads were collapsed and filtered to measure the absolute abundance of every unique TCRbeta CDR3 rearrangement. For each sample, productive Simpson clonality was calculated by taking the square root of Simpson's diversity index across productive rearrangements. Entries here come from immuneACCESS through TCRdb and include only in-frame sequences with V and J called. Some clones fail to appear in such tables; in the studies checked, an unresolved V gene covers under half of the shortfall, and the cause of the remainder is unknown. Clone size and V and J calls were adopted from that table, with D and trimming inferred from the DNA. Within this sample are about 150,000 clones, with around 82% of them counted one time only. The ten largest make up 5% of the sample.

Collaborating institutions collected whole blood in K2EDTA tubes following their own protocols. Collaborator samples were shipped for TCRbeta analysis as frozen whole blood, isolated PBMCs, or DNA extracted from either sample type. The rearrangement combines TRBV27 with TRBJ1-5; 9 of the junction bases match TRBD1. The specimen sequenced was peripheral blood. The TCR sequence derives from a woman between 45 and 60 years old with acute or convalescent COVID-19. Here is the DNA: TGTGCCAGCAGCCGACAGGGGGTGAATCAGCCCCAGCATTTT. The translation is CASSRQGVNQPQHF.